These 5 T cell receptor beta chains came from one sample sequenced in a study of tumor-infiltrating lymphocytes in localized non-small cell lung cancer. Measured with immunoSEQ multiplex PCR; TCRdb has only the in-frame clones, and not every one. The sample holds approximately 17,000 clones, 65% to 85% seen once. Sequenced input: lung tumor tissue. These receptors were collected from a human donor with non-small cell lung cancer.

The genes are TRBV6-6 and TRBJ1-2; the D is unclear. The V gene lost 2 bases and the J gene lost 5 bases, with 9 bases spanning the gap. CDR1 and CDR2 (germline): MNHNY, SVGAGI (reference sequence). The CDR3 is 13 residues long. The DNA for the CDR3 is TGTGCCAGCAGTTACAGGGCAGAGTATGGCTACACCTTC. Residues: CASSYRAEYGYTF.

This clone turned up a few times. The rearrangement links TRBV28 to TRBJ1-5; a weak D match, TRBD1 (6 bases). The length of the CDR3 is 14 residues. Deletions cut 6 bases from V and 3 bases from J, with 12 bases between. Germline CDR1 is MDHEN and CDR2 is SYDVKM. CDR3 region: CASRSGTTNQPQHF. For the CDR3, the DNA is TGTGCCAGCAGATCCGGGACAACCAATCAGCCCCAGCATTTT.

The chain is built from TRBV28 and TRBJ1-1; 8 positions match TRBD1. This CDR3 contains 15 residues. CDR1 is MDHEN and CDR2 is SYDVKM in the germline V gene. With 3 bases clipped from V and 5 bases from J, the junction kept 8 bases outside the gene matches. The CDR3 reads CASSFSDRAFTEAFF. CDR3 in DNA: TGTGCCAGCAGTTTCTCGGACAGGGCTTTTACTGAAGCTTTCTTT.

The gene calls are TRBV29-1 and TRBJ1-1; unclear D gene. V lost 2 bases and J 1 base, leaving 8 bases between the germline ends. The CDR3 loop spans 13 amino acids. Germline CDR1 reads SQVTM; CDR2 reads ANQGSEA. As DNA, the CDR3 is TGCAGCGTTGAAAGCCCATGGAACACTGAAGCTTTCTTT. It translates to CSVESPWNTEAFF.

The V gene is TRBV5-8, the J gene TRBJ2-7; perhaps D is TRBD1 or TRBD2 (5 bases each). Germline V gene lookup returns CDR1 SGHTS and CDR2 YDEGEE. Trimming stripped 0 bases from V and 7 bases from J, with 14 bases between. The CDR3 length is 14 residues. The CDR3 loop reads CASSLVEAGREQYF. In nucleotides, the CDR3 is TGTGCCAGCAGCTTGGTGGAGGCAGGGCGGGAGCAGTACTTC.